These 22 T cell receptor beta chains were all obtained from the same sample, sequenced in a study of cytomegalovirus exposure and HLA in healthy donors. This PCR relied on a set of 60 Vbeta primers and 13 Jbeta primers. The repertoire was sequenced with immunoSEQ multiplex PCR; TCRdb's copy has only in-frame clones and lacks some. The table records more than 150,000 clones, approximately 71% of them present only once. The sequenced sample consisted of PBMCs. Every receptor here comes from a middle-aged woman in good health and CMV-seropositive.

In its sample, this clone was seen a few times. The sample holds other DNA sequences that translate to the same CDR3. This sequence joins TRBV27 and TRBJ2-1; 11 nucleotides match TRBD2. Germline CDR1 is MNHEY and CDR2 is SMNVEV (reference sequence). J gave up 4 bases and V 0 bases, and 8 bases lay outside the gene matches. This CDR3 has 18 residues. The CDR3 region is CASSLSGVRTSGYNEQFF. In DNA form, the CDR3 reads TGTGCCAGCAGTTTATCGGGCGTTAGGACTAGCGGGTACAATGAGCAGTTCTTC.

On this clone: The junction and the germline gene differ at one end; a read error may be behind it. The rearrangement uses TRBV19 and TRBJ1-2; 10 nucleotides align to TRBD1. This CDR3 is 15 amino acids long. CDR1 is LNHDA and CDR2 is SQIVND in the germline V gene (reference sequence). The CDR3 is CASSSPGQGNSGYTF. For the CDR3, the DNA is TGTGCCAGTAGTTCCCCGGGACAGGGGAACTCTGGCTACACCTTC.

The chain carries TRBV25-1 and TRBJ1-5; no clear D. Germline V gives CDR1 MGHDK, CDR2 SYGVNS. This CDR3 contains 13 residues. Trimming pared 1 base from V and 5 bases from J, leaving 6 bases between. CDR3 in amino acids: CASSEWEDQPQHF. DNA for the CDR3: TGTGCCAGCAGTGAATGGGAGGATCAGCCCCAGCATTTT.

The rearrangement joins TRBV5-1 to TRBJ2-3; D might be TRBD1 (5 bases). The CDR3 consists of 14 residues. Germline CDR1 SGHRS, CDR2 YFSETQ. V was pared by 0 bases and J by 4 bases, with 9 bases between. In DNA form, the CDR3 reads TGCGCCAGCAGCTTGGGACAGTACCCAGATACGCAGTATTTT. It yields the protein CASSLGQYPDTQYF.

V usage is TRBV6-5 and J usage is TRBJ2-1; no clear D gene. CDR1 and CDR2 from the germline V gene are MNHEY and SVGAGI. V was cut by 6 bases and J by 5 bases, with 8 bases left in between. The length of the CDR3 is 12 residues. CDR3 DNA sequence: TGTGCCAGCAGCCCCCACAACAATGAGCAGTTCTTC. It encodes CASSPHNNEQFF.

CDR3 DNA: TGTGCCAGCAGCTTGGCCCTCCCCCAGTCTGGGGCCAACGTCCTGACTTTC. Residues: CASSLALPQSGANVLTF. The genes are TRBV5-5 and TRBJ2-6, with unresolved D. The CDR3 runs 17 residues. V shed 0 bases and J shed 1 base, with 11 bases lying between them. Germline assignment: CDR1 SGHKS and CDR2 YYEKEE (reference sequence).

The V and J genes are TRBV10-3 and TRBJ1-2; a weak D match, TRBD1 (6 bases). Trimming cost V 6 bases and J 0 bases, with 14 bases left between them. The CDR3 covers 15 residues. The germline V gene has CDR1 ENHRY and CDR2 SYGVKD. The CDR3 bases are TGTGCCATCAGAGGGGGGGAAGTCTCTAACTATGGCTACACCTTC. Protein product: CAIRGGEVSNYGYTF.

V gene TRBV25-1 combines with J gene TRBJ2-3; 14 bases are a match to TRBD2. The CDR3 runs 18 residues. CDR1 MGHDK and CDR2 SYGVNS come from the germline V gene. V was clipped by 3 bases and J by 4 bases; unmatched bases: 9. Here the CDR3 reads CASSDPRRLAGGADTQYF. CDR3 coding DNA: TGTGCCAGCAGTGACCCCCGGAGACTAGCGGGAGGGGCAGATACGCAGTATTTT.

The CDR3 sequence is CASSRSGRASYEQYF. Written as DNA, the CDR3 is TGTGCCAGCAGTCGTAGCGGGAGGGCGTCCTACGAGCAGTACTTC. This chain uses TRBV6-5 with TRBJ2-7; 11 bases are shared with TRBD2. This CDR3 has 15 residues. After removal of 5 bases from V and 1 base from J, the junction contained 4 bases not matched to a gene. Germline loops: CDR1 MNHEY, CDR2 SVGAGI.

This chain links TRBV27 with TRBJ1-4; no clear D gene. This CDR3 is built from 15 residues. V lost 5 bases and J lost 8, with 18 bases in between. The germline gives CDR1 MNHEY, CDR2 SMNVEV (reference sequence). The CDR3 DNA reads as TGTGCCAGCAGTCCGCGACTCGGGGTAGGAGAAAAACTGTTTTTT. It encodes CASSPRLGVGEKLFF.

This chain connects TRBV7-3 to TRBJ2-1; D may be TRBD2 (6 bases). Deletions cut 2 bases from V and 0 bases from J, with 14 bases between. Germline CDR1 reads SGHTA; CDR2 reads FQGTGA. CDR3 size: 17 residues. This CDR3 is CASSLGGAGSSYNEQFF. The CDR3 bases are TGTGCCAGCAGCTTAGGAGGGGCGGGTAGCTCCTACAATGAGCAGTTCTTC.

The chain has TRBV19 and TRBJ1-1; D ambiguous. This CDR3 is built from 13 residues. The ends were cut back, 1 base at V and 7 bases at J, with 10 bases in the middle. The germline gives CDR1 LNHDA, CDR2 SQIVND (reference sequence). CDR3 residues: CASSIGGVGEAFF. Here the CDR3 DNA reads TGTGCCAGTAGTATAGGGGGAGTGGGTGAAGCTTTCTTT.

The CDR3 DNA sequence: TGTGCCAGCAGCTCCGGGACTAATATGCCCCTCCACTTT. It codes for CASSSGTNMPLHF. This chain connects TRBV6-4 to TRBJ1-6, with D possibly TRBD1 on 5 matching bases. This CDR3 has 13 amino acids. V lost 6 bases and J 13 bases, leaving 16 bases between the germline ends. CDR1 is MRHNA, CDR2 SNTAGT, per germline.

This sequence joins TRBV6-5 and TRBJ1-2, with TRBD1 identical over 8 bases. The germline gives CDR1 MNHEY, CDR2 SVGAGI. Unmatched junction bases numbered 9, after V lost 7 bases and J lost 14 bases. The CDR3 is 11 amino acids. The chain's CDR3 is CASTAQGATTF. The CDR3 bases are TGTGCCAGCACGGCGCAGGGGGCTACTACCTTC.

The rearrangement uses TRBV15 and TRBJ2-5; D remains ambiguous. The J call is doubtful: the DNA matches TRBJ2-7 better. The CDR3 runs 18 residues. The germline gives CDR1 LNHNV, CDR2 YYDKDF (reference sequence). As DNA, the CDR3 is TGTGCCACCAGCAGAGATAAGGCCCTGGGCGACCGCCCCTACGAGCAGTACTTC. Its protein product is CATSRDKALGDRPYEQYF.

CDR3 coding DNA: TGTGCCAGCAGCCGCTCTGGGGGGGGACGACCTAACAATGAGCAGTTCTTC. Translating gives CASSRSGGGRPNNEQFF. The rearrangement uses TRBV7-6 and TRBJ2-1; the match to TRBD2 covers 7 bases. CDR1 and CDR2 (germline): SGHVS, FNYEAQ. The CDR3 loop spans 17 amino acids. Trimming removed 5 bases from V and 5 bases from J; junction bases left unmatched: 15.

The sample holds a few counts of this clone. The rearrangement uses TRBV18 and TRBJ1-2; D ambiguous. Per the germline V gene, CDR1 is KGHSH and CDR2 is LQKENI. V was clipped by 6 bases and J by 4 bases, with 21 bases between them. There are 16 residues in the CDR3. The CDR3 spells CASSALNTESGYGYTF. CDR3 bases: TGTGCCAGCTCGGCCTTGAACACTGAATCGGGCTATGGCTACACCTTC. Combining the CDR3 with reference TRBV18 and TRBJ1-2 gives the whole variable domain NAGVMQNPRHLVRRRGQEARLRCSPMKGHSHVYWYRQLPEEGLKFMVYLQKENIIDESGMPKERFSAEFPKEGPSILRIQQVVRGDSAAYFCASSALNTESGYGYTFGSGTRLTVV.

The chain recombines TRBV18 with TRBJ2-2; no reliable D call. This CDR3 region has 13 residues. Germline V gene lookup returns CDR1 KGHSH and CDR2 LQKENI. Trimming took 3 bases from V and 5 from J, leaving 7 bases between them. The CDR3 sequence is CASSPPRTGELFF. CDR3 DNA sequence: TGTGCCAGCTCACCCCCCAGGACCGGGGAGCTGTTTTTT.

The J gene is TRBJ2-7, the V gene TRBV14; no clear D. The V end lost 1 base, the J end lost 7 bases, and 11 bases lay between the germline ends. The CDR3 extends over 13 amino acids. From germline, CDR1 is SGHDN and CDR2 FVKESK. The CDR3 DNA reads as TGTGCCAGCAGCCAAGGTGGCCAGATGGAGCAGTACTTC. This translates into CASSQGGQMEQYF.

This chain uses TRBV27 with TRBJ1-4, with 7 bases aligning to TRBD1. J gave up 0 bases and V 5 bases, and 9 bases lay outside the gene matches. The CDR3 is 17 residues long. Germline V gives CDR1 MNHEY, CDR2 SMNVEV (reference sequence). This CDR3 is CASSTGVSRATNEKLFF. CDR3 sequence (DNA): TGTGCCAGCAGTACAGGGGTTAGTCGGGCAACTAATGAAAAACTGTTTTTT.

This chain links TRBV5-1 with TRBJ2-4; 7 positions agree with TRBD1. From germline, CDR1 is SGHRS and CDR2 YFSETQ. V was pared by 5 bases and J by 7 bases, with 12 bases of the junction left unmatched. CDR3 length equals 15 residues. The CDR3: CASSWDSGVGNIQYF. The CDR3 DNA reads TGCGCCAGCAGTTGGGACAGCGGCGTCGGGAACATTCAGTACTTC.

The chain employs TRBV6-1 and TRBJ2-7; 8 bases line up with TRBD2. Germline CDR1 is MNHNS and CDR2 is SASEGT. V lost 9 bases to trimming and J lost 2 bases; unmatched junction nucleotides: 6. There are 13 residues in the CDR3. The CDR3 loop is CARGTSRTYEQYF. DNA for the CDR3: TGTGCCAGAGGGACTAGTCGGACCTACGAGCAGTACTTC.